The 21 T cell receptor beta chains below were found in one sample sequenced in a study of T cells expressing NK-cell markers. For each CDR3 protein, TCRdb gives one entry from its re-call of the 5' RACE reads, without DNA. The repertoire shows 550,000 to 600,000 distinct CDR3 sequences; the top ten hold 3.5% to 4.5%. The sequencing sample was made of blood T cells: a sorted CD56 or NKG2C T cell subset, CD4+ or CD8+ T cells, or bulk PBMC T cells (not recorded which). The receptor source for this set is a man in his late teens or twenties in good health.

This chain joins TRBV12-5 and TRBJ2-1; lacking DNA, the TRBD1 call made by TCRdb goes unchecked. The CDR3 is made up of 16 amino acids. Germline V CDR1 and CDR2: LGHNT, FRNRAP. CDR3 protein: CASGGNRGRSYNEQFF.

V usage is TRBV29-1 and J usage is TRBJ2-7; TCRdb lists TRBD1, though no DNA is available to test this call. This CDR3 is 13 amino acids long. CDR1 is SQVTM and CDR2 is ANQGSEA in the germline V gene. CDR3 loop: CSVQTDRGYEQYF.

The CDR3 sequence: CASSPTDHRAGTQYF. The chain combines TRBV12-3 or TRBV12-4 with TRBJ2-5; lacking DNA, the TRBD2 call made by TCRdb goes unchecked. The CDR3 has 15 residues.

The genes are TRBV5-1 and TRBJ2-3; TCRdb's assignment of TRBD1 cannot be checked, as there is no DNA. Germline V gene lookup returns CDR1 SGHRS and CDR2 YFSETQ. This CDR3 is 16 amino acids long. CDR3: CASSFLRDTSTDTQYF. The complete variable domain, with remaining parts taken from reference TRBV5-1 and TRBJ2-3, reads KAGVTQTPRYLIKTRGQQVTLSCSPISGHRSVSWYQQTPGQGLQFLFEYFSETQRNKGNFPGRFSGRQFSNSRSEMNVSTLELGDSALYLCASSFLRDTSTDTQYFGPGTRLTVL.

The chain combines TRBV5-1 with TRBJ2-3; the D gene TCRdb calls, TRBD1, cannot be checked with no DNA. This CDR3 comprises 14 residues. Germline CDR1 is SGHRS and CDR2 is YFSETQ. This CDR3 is CASRDGGGSDTQYF.

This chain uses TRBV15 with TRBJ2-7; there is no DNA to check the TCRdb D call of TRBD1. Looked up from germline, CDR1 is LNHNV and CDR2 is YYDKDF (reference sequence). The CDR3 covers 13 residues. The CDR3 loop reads CAAARSHGAEQYF.

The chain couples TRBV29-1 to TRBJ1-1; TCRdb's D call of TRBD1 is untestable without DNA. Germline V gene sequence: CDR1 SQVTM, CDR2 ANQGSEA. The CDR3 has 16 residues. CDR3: CSVEDPFRGVNTEAFF.

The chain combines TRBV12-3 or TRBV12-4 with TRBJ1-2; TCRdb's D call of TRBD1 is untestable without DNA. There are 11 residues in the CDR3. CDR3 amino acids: CASRIGQGDTF.

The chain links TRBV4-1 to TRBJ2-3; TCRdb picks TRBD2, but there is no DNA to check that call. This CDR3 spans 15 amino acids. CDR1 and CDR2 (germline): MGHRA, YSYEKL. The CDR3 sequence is CASSQEDLLRDTQYF.

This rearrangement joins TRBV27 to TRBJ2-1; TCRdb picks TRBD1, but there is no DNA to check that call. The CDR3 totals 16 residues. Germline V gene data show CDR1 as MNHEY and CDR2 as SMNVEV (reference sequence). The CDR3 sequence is CASRDGGRITYNEQFF.

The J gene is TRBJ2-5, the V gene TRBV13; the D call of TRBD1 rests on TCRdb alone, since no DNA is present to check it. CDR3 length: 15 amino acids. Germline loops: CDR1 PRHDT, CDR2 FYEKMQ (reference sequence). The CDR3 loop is CASSPYPRQQETQYF.

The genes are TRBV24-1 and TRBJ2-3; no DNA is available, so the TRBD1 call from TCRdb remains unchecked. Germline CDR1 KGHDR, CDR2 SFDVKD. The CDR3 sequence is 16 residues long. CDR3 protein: CATSDPRQESTDTQYF.

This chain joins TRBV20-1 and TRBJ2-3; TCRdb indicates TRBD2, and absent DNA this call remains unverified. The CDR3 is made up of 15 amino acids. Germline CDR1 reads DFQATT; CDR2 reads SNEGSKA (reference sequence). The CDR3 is CSAHTSGRGADTQYF.

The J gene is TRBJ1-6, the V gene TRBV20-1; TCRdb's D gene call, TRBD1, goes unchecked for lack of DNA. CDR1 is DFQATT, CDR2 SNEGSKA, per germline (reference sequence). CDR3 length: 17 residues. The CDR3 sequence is CSARDQTKGTDNSPLHF.

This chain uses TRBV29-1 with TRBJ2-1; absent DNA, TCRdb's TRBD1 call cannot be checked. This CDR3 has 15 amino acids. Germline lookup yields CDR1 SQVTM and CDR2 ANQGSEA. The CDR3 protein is CSVEPPSAGLDEQFF.

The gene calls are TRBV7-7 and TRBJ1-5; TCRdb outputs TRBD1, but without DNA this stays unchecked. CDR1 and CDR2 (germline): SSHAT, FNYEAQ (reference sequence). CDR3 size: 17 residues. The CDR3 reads CASSSETGARFNQPQHF.

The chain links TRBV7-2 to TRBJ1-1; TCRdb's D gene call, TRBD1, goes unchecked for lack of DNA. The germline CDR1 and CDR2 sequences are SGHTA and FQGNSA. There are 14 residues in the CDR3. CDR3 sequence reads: CASSLWDPGTEAFF.

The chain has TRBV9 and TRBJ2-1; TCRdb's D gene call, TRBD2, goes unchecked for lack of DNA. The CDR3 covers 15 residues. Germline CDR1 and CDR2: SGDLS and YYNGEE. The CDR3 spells CASSGRLAGSHEQFF.

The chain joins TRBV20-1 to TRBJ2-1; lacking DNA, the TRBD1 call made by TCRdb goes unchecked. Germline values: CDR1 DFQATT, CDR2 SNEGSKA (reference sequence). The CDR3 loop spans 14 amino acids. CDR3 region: CSASEIGGLNEQFF.

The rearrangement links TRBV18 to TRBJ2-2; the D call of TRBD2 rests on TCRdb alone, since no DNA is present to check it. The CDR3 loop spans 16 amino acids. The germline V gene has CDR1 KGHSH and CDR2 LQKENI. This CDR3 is CASSPPGGGSTGELFF.

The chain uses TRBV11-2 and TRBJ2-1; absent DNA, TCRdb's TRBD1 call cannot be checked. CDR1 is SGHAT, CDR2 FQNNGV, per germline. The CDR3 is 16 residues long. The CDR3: CASSRQVGSSYNEQFF.